This T cell receptor (beta chain) came from a study of blood T cell repertoires in COVID-19. Exposed volunteers were people who met a COVID-19 case within 2 weeks before study entry. The data were produced by immunoSEQ multiplex PCR, yet TCRdb's version contains in-frame clones alone and is incomplete. The sample includes approximately 150,000 clones, over 80% of them seen just once. The germline V gene has CDR1 GTSNPN and CDR2 SVGIG (reference sequence). The CDR3 totals 14 residues. The junction had 4 bases not matched to a gene; V was cut back by 0 bases and J by 5 bases. The chain is built from TRBV30 and TRBJ2-5; the match to TRBD2 covers 9 bases. This receptor was identified in a man between 65 and 85 years old who had been exposed to COVID-19. The sample taken for sequencing was PBMCs or T cells enriched from blood (not recorded which). CDR3 sequence: CAWSVGGGVETQYF. CDR3 nucleotides: TGTGCCTGGAGTGTAGGCGGGGGGGTTGAGACCCAGTACTTC.